The rows below give T cell receptor beta chains drawn from one sample of a study of cytomegalovirus exposure and HLA in healthy donors. Assay used: immunoSEQ multiplex PCR; TCRdb lists only in-frame clones, some missing. The table has 95,000 to 100,000 clones, roughly 70% seen once. Sequenced material: PBMCs. These receptor sequences come from a male donor in good health and CMV-seronegative. Both conserved end residues are part of each CDR3. The D gene is left open where the match is weak. The size field is filled for only some rows; it gives once, few, many or a size class.

clone_size: .
v_call: TRBV28
d_call: .
j_call: TRBJ1-5
cdr3_aa: CASSSFQPQHF
cdr3_nt: TGTGCCAGCAGTTCATTTCAGCCCCAGCATTTT

clone_size: once
v_call: TRBV5-4
d_call: .
j_call: TRBJ2-4
cdr3_aa: CASSVVQWGVAKNIQYF
cdr3_nt: TGTGCCAGCAGCGTGGTACAGTGGGGGGTAGCCAAAAACATTCAGTACTTC

clone_size: .
v_call: TRBV11-3
d_call: .
j_call: TRBJ2-6
cdr3_aa: CASSKDRGTAGANVLTF
cdr3_nt: TGTGCCAGCAGCAAAGACCGAGGTACGGCTGGGGCCAACGTCCTGACTTTC

clone_size: few
v_call: TRBV7-2
d_call: TRBD1
j_call: TRBJ1-2
cdr3_aa: CASSFSGGGYGYTF
cdr3_nt: TGTGCCAGCAGCTTTTCAGGGGGCGGGTATGGCTACACCTTC

clone_size: .
v_call: TRBV5-1
d_call: TRBD2
j_call: TRBJ2-2
cdr3_aa: CASSVISGSWTGELFF
cdr3_nt: TGCGCCAGCAGCGTCATTAGCGGGAGCTGGACCGGGGAGCTGTTTTTT

clone_size: few
v_call: TRBV5-1
d_call: .
j_call: TRBJ2-7
cdr3_aa: CASSLGSSYEQYF
cdr3_nt: TGCGCCAGCAGTCTCGGGAGCTCCTACGAGCAGTACTTC

clone_size: .
v_call: TRBV11-3
d_call: TRBD1
j_call: TRBJ2-2
cdr3_aa: CASSSETGTGDTGELFF
cdr3_nt: TGTGCCAGCAGCTCCGAAACCGGGACAGGAGACACCGGGGAGCTGTTTTTT

clone_size: .
v_call: TRBV5-4
d_call: .
j_call: TRBJ2-3
cdr3_aa: CASSPGFALDSDTQYF
cdr3_nt: TGTGCCAGCAGCCCCGGTTTTGCCTTGGACTCAGATACGCAGTATTTT

clone_size: .
v_call: TRBV5-6
d_call: .
j_call: TRBJ2-4
cdr3_aa: CASSLVGGRNIQYF
cdr3_nt: TGTGCCAGCAGCTTGGTCGGGGGAAGAAACATTCAGTACTTC

clone_size: .
v_call: TRBV7-6
d_call: TRBD2
j_call: TRBJ2-3
cdr3_aa: CASSPFSGRAGTDTQYF
cdr3_nt: TGTGCCAGCAGCCCATTTAGCGGGAGGGCCGGAACAGATACGCAGTATTTT

clone_size: .
v_call: TRBV18
d_call: .
j_call: TRBJ2-1
cdr3_aa: CASSPLMSNEQFF
cdr3_nt: TGTGCCAGCTCACCATTAATGAGCAATGAGCAGTTCTTC

clone_size: .
v_call: TRBV29-1
d_call: .
j_call: TRBJ1-1
cdr3_aa: CSVEGGVAEAFF
cdr3_nt: TGCAGCGTTGAAGGGGGAGTGGCTGAAGCTTTCTTT

clone_size: .
v_call: TRBV5-1
d_call: TRBD2
j_call: TRBJ2-2
cdr3_aa: CASRSSGRALPGELFF
cdr3_nt: TGCGCCAGCAGGAGTAGCGGGAGGGCCCTCCCCGGGGAGCTGTTTTTT

clone_size: once
v_call: TRBV10-2
d_call: .
j_call: TRBJ1-1
cdr3_aa: CASSVGAYTEAFF
cdr3_nt: TGCGCCAGCAGTGTAGGGGCGTACACTGAAGCTTTCTTT

clone_size: .
v_call: TRBV7-3
d_call: .
j_call: TRBJ2-1
cdr3_aa: CASSSRGPTSSPYNEQFF
cdr3_nt: TGTGCCAGCAGCTCAAGAGGGCCGACTAGTTCCCCCTACAATGAGCAGTTCTTC

clone_size: .
v_call: TRBV7-3
d_call: .
j_call: TRBJ1-5
cdr3_aa: CASSPTGQDNQPQHF
cdr3_nt: TGTGCCAGCAGCCCGACGGGTCAAGACAATCAGCCCCAGCATTTT

clone_size: few
v_call: TRBV11-2
d_call: .
j_call: TRBJ2-2
cdr3_aa: CASSLMAGYTGELFF
cdr3_nt: TGTGCCAGCAGCTTAATGGCGGGTTACACCGGGGAGCTGTTTTTT

clone_size: .
v_call: TRBV7-2
d_call: .
j_call: TRBJ2-7
cdr3_aa: CASSKEPFSYEQYF
cdr3_nt: TGTGCCAGCAGCAAAGAACCATTTAGCTACGAGCAGTACTTC

clone_size: .
v_call: TRBV7-9
d_call: TRBD2
j_call: TRBJ2-5
cdr3_aa: CASSLVSGGQETQYF
cdr3_nt: TGTGCCAGCAGCTTAGTTAGCGGGGGCCAAGAGACCCAGTACTTC

clone_size: .
v_call: TRBV6-1
d_call: .
j_call: TRBJ2-1
cdr3_aa: CASNQDSYNEQFF
cdr3_nt: TGTGCCAGCAACCAGGACTCCTACAATGAGCAGTTCTTC

clone_size: .
v_call: TRBV13
d_call: TRBD2
j_call: TRBJ2-7
cdr3_aa: CASSSGTSGPYEQYF
cdr3_nt: TGTGCCAGCAGCTCCGGGACTAGCGGGCCCTACGAGCAGTACTTC